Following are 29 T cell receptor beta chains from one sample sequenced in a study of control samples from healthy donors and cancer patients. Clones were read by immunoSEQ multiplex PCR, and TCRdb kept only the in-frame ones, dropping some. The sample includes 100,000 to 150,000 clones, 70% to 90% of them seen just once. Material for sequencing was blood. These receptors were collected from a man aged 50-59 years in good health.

The CDR3 DNA reads TGCAGTGCTAGAGATATGAATGAGCAGTTCTTC. Residues: CSARDMNEQFF. The rearrangement links TRBV20-1 to TRBJ2-1, with unresolved D. Germline CDR1 DFQATT, CDR2 SNEGSKA (reference sequence). V was shortened by 0 bases and J by 7 bases, with 4 bases between the two germline ends. There are 11 residues in the CDR3.

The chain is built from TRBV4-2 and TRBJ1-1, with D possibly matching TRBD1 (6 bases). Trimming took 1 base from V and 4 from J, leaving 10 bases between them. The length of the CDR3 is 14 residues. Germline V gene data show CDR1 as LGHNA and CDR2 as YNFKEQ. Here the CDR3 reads CASSQVSRGTEAFF. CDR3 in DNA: TGTGCCAGCAGCCAAGTCTCCAGGGGCACTGAAGCTTTCTTT.

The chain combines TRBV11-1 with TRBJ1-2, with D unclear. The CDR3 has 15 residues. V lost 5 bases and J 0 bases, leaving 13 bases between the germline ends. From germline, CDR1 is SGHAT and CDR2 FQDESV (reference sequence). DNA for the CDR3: TGTGCCAGCAGCGCCGGCGGGGTGGCTAACTATGGCTACACCTTC. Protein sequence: CASSAGGVANYGYTF. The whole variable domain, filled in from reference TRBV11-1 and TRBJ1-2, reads EAEVAQSPRYKITEKSQAVAFWCDPISGHATLYWYRQILGQGPELLVQFQDESVVDDSQLPKDRFSAERLKGVDSTLKIQPAELGDSAMYLCASSAGGVANYGYTFGSGTRLTVV.

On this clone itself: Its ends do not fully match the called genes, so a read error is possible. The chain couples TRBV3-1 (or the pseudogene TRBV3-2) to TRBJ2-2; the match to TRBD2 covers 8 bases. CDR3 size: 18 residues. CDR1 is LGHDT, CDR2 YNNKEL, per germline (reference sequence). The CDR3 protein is CASSTRSGGGAYTGKLFF. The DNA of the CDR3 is TGTGCCAGCAGCACCCGGTCGGGGGGGGGCGCATACACCGGGAAGCTGTTTTTT.

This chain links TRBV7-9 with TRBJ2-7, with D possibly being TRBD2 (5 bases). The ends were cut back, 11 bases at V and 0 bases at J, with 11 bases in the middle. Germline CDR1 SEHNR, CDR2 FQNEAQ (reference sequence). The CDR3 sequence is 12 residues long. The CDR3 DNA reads TGTGCCGTAATGGGAGCCTCCTACGAGCAGTACTTC. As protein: CAVMGASYEQYF.

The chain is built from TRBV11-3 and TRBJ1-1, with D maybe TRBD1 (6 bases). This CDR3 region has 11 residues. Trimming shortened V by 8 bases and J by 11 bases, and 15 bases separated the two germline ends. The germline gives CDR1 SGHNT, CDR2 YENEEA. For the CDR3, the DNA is TGTGCCAGCGGATTCGGGACAAAGGCTTTCTTT. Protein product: CASGFGTKAFF.

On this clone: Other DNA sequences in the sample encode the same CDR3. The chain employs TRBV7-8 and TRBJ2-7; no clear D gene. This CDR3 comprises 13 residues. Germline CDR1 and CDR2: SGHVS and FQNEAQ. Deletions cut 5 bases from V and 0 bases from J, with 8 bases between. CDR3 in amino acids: CASSLGFSYEQYF. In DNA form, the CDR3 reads TGTGCCAGCAGCCTAGGGTTCTCCTACGAGCAGTACTTC.

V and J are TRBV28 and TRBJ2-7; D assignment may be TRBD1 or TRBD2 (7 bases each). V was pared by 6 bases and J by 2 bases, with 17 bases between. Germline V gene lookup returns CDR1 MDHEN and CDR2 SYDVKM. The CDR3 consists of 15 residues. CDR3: CASRYQGGGTYEQYF. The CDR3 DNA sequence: TGTGCCAGCAGATACCAGGGGGGAGGGACCTACGAGCAGTACTTC.

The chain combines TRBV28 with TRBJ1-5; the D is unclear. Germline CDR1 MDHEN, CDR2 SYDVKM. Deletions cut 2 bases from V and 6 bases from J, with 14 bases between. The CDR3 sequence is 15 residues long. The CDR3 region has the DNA TGTGCCAGCAGTTTAAATCCGGGAACGAGTCAGCCCCAGCATTTT. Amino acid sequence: CASSLNPGTSQPQHF.

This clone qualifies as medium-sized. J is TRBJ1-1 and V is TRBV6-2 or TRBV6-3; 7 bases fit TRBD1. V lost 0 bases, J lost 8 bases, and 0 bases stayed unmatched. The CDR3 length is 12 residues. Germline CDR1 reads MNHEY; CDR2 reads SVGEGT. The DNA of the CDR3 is TGTGCCAGCAGTTACTCGACAGGGGAAGCTTTCTTT. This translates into CASSYSTGEAFF.

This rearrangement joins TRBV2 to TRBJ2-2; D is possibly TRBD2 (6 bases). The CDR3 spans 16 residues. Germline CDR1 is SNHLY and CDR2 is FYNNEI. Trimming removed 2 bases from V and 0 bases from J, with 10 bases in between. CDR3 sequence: CASSELGGANTGELFF. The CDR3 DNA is TGTGCCAGCAGTGAATTGGGGGGTGCGAACACCGGGGAGCTGTTTTTT.

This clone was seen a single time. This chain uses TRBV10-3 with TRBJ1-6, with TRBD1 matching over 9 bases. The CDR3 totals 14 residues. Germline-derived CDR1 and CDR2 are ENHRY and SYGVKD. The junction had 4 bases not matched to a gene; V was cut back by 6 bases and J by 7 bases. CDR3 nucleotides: TGTGCCATCAGGGCGGGACAGGGCAATTCACCCCTCCACTTT. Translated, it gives CAIRAGQGNSPLHF.

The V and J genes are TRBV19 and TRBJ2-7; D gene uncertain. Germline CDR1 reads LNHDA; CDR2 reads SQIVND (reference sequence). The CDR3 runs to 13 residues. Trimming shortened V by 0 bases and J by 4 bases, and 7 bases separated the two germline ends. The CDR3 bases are TGTGCCAGTAGTATAGATGCAGGATACGAGCAGTACTTC. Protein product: CASSIDAGYEQYF.

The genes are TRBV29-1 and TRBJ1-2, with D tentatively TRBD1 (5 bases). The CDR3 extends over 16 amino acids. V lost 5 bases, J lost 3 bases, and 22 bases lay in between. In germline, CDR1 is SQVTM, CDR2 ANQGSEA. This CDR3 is CSVNRQLGGDYYGYTF. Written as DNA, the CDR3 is TGCAGCGTTAACCGGCAGCTCGGGGGAGACTACTATGGCTACACCTTC.

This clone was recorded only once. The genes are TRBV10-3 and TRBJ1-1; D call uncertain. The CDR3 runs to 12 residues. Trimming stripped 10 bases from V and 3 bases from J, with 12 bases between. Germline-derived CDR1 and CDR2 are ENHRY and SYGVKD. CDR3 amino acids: CATSTEYTEAFF. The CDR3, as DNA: TGTGCCACTTCAACTGAGTACACTGAAGCTTTCTTT.

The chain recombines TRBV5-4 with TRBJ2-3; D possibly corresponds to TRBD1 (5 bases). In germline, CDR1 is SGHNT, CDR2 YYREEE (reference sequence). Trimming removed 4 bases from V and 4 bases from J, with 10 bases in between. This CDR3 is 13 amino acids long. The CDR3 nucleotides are TGTGCCAGCAGCGTTCAGGGATCAGATACGCAGTATTTT. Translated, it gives CASSVQGSDTQYF.

This CDR3 is CASTSQGHGNTEAFF. CDR3 nucleotide sequence: TGTGCCTCCACTTCACAGGGGCACGGGAACACTGAAGCTTTCTTT. The chain combines TRBV2 with TRBJ1-1; 7 positions match TRBD1. The germline CDR1 and CDR2 sequences are SNHLY and FYNNEI. CDR3 length: 15 amino acids. J gave up 1 base and V 11 bases, and 13 bases lay outside the gene matches. The whole variable domain, remainder taken from reference TRBV2 and TRBJ1-1, is EPEVTQTPSHQVTQMGQEVILRCVPISNHLYFYWYRQILGQKVEFLVSFYNNEISEKSEIFDDQFSVERPDGSNFTLKIRSTKLEDSAMYFCASTSQGHGNTEAFFGQGTRLTVV.

Written as DNA, the CDR3 is TGTGCCAGCAGTTACTCTGGGACTAGCGGGGGGAGCACAGATACGCAGTATTTT. Residues: CASSYSGTSGGSTDTQYF. The rearrangement links TRBV6-2 or TRBV6-3 to TRBJ2-3; 15 nucleotides agree with TRBD2. Trimming cost V 0 bases and J 0 bases; bases outside gene matches: 1. Germline lookup yields CDR1 MNHEY and CDR2 SVGEGT. The CDR3 runs to 18 residues.

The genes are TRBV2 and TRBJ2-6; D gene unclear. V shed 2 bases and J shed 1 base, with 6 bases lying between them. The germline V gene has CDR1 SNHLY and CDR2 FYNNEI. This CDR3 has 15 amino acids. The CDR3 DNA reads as TGTGCCAGCAGTGAATGGAGATCTGGGGCCAACGTCCTGACTTTC. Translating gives CASSEWRSGANVLTF.

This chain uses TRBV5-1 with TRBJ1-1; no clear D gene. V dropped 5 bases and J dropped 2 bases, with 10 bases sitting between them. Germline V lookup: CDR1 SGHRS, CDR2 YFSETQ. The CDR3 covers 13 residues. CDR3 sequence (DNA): TGCGCCAGCAGTTCAGTGAGAAACACTGAAGCTTTCTTT. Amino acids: CASSSVRNTEAFF.

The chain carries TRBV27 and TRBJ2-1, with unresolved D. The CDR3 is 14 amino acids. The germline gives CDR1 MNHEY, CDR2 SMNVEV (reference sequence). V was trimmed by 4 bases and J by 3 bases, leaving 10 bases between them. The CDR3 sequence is CASSSRSGYNEQFF. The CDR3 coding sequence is TGTGCCAGCAGTTCAAGGTCAGGCTACAATGAGCAGTTCTTC.

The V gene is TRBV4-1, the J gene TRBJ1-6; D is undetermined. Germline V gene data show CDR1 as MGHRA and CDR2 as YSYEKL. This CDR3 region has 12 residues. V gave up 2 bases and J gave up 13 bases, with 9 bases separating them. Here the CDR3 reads CASSQSVGPLHF. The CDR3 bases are TGCGCCAGCAGCCAATCTGTGGGTCCCCTCCACTTT.

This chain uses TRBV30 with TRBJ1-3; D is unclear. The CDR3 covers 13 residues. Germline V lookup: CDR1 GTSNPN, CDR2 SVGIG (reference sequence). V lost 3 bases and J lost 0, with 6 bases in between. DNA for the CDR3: TGTGCCTGGAGGCAGTTCTCTGGAAACACCATATATTTT. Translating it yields CAWRQFSGNTIYF.

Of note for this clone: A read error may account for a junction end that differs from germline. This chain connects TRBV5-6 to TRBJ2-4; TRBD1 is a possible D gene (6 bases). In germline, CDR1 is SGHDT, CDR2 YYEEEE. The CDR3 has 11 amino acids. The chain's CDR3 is CASSWDTSESF. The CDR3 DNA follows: TGTGCCAGCAGCTGGGACACCTCTGAGAGCTTC.

CDR3 sequence reads: CASSSGGRNQPQHF. The CDR3 nucleotides read TGTGCCAGCAGCTCGGGCGGCCGGAATCAGCCCCAGCATTTT. The chain links TRBV7-9 to TRBJ1-5; no clear D. The germline V gene has CDR1 SEHNR and CDR2 FQNEAQ (reference sequence). V lost 4 bases to trimming and J lost 4 bases, with 11 bases between them. The CDR3 has 14 amino acids. Based on the CDR3 plus reference TRBV7-9 and TRBJ1-5, the full variable domain is DTGVSQNPRHKITKRGQNVTFRCDPISEHNRLYWYRQTLGQGPEFLTYFQNEAQLEKSRLLSDRFSAERPKGSFSTLEIQRTEQGDSAMYLCASSSGGRNQPQHFGDGTRLSIL.

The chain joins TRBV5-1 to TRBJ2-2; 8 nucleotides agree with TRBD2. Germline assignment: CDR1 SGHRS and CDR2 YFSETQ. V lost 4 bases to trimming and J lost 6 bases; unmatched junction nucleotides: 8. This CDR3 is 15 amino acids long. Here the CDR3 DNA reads TGCGCCAGCAGCCCCGGCGGGGGGAAGGCCGGGGAGCTGTTTTTT. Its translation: CASSPGGGKAGELFF.

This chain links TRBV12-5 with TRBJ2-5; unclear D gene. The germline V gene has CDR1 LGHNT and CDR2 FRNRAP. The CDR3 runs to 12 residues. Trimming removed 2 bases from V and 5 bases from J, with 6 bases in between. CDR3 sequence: CASGLSPETQYF. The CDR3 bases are TGTGCTAGTGGTTTGTCGCCGGAGACCCAGTACTTC.

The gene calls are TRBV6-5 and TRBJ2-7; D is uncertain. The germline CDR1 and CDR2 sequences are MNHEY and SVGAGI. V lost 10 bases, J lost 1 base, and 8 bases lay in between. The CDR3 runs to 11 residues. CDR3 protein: CATVLSYEQYF. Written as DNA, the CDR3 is TGTGCCACGGTCCTGTCCTACGAGCAGTACTTC.

The CDR3 DNA follows: TGCGCCAGCAGCTACGACACCGGTAGCACCGGGGAGCTGTTTTTT. Encoded protein: CASSYDTGSTGELFF. This sequence joins TRBV5-1 and TRBJ2-2; no firm D call. Deletions cut 3 bases from V and 4 bases from J, with 13 bases between. CDR3 length: 15 residues. Germline V gene lookup returns CDR1 SGHRS and CDR2 YFSETQ.